Listed below are T cell receptor beta chains from one sample, sequenced in a study of cytomegalovirus exposure and HLA in healthy donors. Sequenced by immunoSEQ multiplex PCR; TCRdb stores in-frame clones only, minus some. This table has around 99,000 clones, 60% to 75% appearing once. Sequenced input: PBMCs. These receptors all stem from a man aged 30-40 years in good health and CMV-seronegative. Both conserved end residues are part of each CDR3. The order of the fields is clone size, J gene, D gene, V gene, CDR3 protein, CDR3 DNA. D genes are given only for firm matches. Size is stated for part of the rows, as once, few or many counts, or as a class when the clone is expanded.

abundance: NA
j_gene: TRBJ1-2
d_gene: TRBD1
v_gene: TRBV10-3
CDR3aa: CAISGTGQLYGYTF
CDR3nt: TGTGCCATCAGTGGTACGGGACAGCTTTATGGCTACACCTTC

abundance: NA
j_gene: TRBJ1-1
d_gene: NA
v_gene: TRBV7-9
CDR3aa: CASSLGREPNTEAFF
CDR3nt: TGTGCCAGCAGCTTAGGTAGGGAGCCGAACACTGAAGCTTTCTTT

abundance: NA
j_gene: TRBJ2-7
d_gene: TRBD2
v_gene: TRBV27
CDR3aa: CASSFGGGAYEQYF
CDR3nt: TGTGCCAGCAGTTTTGGCGGGGGGGCTTACGAGCAGTACTTC

abundance: NA
j_gene: TRBJ2-7
d_gene: TRBD1
v_gene: TRBV10-3
CDR3aa: CAISGKQGSSYEQYF
CDR3nt: TGTGCCATCAGTGGGAAACAGGGGTCATCCTACGAGCAGTACTTC

abundance: NA
j_gene: TRBJ2-7
d_gene: TRBD2
v_gene: TRBV4-2
CDR3aa: CASSQDGTSRWYEQYF
CDR3nt: TGTGCCAGCAGCCAAGACGGGACTAGCAGGTGGTACGAGCAGTACTTC

abundance: NA
j_gene: TRBJ2-1
d_gene: NA
v_gene: TRBV7-9
CDR3aa: CASEAEYNEQFF
CDR3nt: TGTGCCAGCGAGGCAGAGTACAATGAGCAGTTCTTC

abundance: NA
j_gene: TRBJ2-7
d_gene: TRBD2
v_gene: TRBV2
CDR3aa: CASSGGRAGYEQYF
CDR3nt: TGTGCCAGCAGTGGCGGGAGGGCCGGTTACGAGCAGTACTTC

abundance: NA
j_gene: TRBJ1-1
d_gene: NA
v_gene: TRBV6-5
CDR3aa: CASSYSGGYADTEAFF
CDR3nt: TGTGCCAGCAGTTACTCGGGGGGGTACGCGGACACTGAAGCTTTCTTT

abundance: NA
j_gene: TRBJ1-1
d_gene: TRBD1
v_gene: TRBV4-1
CDR3aa: CASSRLPGQGGDTEAFF
CDR3nt: TGCGCCAGCAGCCGCCTTCCGGGACAGGGGGGGGACACTGAAGCTTTCTTT

abundance: NA
j_gene: TRBJ2-1
d_gene: NA
v_gene: TRBV6-5
CDR3aa: CASRDRSSYNEQFF
CDR3nt: TGTGCCAGCAGAGACAGATCTTCCTACAATGAGCAGTTCTTC

abundance: NA
j_gene: TRBJ2-2
d_gene: TRBD1
v_gene: TRBV27
CDR3aa: CASSKPRDRGYTGELFF
CDR3nt: TGTGCCAGCAGCAAACCCCGGGACAGGGGTTACACCGGGGAGCTGTTTTTT

abundance: NA
j_gene: TRBJ1-2
d_gene: NA
v_gene: TRBV7-9
CDR3aa: CVSRREAGDGYTF
CDR3nt: TGTGTCAGCAGGCGTGAGGCAGGGGACGGCTACACCTTC

abundance: NA
j_gene: TRBJ2-1
d_gene: NA
v_gene: TRBV7-9
CDR3aa: CASSLPFRLGGLYNEQFF
CDR3nt: TGTGCCAGCAGCTTACCGTTCCGACTAGGTGGTTTGTACAATGAGCAGTTCTTC

abundance: NA
j_gene: TRBJ2-2
d_gene: NA
v_gene: TRBV5-5
CDR3aa: CASRGAGELFF
CDR3nt: TGTGCCAGCAGAGGGGCCGGGGAGCTGTTTTTT

abundance: NA
j_gene: TRBJ2-6
d_gene: NA
v_gene: TRBV18
CDR3aa: CASSPRFGSISGANVLTF
CDR3nt: TGTGCCAGCTCACCAAGGTTTGGGAGTATCTCTGGGGCCAACGTCCTGACTTTC

abundance: NA
j_gene: TRBJ1-2
d_gene: NA
v_gene: TRBV6-1
CDR3aa: CASSEAATANYGYTF
CDR3nt: TGTGCCAGCAGTGAAGCGGCCACAGCTAACTATGGCTACACCTTC

abundance: few
j_gene: TRBJ1-1
d_gene: TRBD1
v_gene: TRBV5-6
CDR3aa: CASSLPDRGLTEAFF
CDR3nt: TGTGCCAGCAGCTTGCCGGACAGGGGGCTCACTGAAGCTTTCTTT

abundance: NA
j_gene: TRBJ1-1
d_gene: NA
v_gene: TRBV12-5
CDR3aa: CASGLPDYRVGLNTEAFF
CDR3nt: TGTGCTAGTGGTTTGCCCGATTACAGGGTCGGGCTTAACACTGAAGCTTTCTTT

abundance: NA
j_gene: TRBJ1-2
d_gene: NA
v_gene: TRBV6-6
CDR3aa: CASSYPDTWGHGYTF
CDR3nt: TGTGCCAGCAGTTACCCAGACACCTGGGGGCATGGCTACACCTTC

abundance: NA
j_gene: TRBJ1-2
d_gene: NA
v_gene: TRBV5-4
CDR3aa: CASSPPLKGPYYGYTF
CDR3nt: TGTGCCAGCAGCCCTCCCTTGAAGGGGCCCTACTATGGCTACACCTTC